This T cell receptor (beta chain) was captured in a study of OX40 agonist ivuxolimab in advanced cancers. At the level of the study: Every patient in dose escalation had hepatocellular carcinoma, melanoma, renal cell or head and neck cancer. A mean age of around 66 years, range about 23 to 80, was recorded, and roughly 83% were male. General observations from the study: Certain nonresponders additionally had low normalized T-cell clonal expansion.

In germline, CDR1 is MNHEY, CDR2 SMNVEV (reference sequence). CDR3 length: 14 residues. V lost 4 bases, J lost 6 bases, and 4 bases stayed unmatched. It was autoimmune disease history or systemic immunosuppression that excluded patients. In the case of this clone: Its target is unknown.

Profiling relied on immunoSEQ multiplex PCR, and the TCRdb table lists in-frame clones only, not all of them. Seen here are around 140,000 clones, 90% observed once, and the top ten hold around 1%. The sequence was collected from an adult with an advanced solid tumor such as melanoma, head and neck, liver or kidney cancer. The chain employs TRBV27 and TRBJ2-5, with 11 bases fitting TRBD2. The sequenced sample was CD4+ or CD8+ T cells sorted from blood, obtained in a trial of the OX40 agonist ivuxolimab. The CDR3 DNA reads as TGTGCCAGCAGTTCGTCTAGCGGGAGGAAGACCCAGTACTTC. Amino acids: CASSSSSGRKTQYF.